This T cell receptor (beta chain) was sequenced during a study of blood T cell repertoires in COVID-19. As for the study in general: Acute and convalescent COVID-19 specimens originated in the United States, Italy and Spain.

A few counts support this clone. This CDR3 region has 16 residues. V was pared by 0 bases and J by 7 bases, with 9 bases of the junction left unmatched. The germline V gene encodes CDR1 SGHKS and CDR2 YYEKEE (reference sequence). Recruited during active infection, patients (from Seattle) were subsequently followed longitudinally. Profiling relied on immunoSEQ multiplex PCR, and the TCRdb table lists in-frame clones only, not all of them. The table records around 260,000 clones, around 85% of them present only once. Sequencing was performed on peripheral blood. This clonotype originated in a human donor with COVID-19, enrolled during active disease. The donor label of this sample is uncertain. The chain carries TRBV5-5 and TRBJ2-2, with 7 bases identical to TRBD1. In DNA form, the CDR3 reads TGTGCCAGCAGCTTGGGGGGCCACAGGGGTGGCGGGGAGCTGTTTTTT. Residues: CASSLGGHRGGGELFF.